The clone carrying this T cell receptor (beta chain) was observed a few times. Using RNA transcripts as the source, TCR beta CDR3 regions were amplified. In the first-round RT-PCR of the TCR CDR3, the HTBI primer set was used. TCRdb processed the multiplex PCR reads anew with MiXCR; each CDR3 protein has one entry. The profile shows 270,000 or so distinct CDR3 sequences, around 15% of them singletons. This sample stems from a study of T cells in Graves' hyperthyroidism and ophthalmopathy. V shed 1 base and J shed 7 bases, with 2 bases lying between them. The CDR3 loop spans 11 amino acids. Germline CDR1 is LNHDA and CDR2 is SQIVND (reference sequence).

This clonotype was sampled from a woman aged 45 to 65 with Graves' hyperthyroidism that later progressed to Graves' ophthalmopathy. V and J are TRBV19 and TRBJ2-1; D not resolved. The specimen was blood. Here the CDR3 DNA reads TGTGCCAGTAGTATAGTAAATGAGCAGTTCTTC. This sequence encodes CASSIVNEQFF.